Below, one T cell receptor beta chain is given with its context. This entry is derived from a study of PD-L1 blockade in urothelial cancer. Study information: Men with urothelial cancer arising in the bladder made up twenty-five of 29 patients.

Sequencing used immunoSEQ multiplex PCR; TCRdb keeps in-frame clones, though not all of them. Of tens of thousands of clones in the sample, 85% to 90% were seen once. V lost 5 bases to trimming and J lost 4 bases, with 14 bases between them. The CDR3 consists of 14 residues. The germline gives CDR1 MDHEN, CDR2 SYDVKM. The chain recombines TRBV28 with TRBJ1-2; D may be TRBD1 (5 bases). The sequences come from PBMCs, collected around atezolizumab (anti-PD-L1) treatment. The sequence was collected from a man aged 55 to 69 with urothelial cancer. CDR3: CASSRQGYGYGYTF. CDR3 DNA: TGTGCCAGCAGTCGCCAGGGTTACGGCTATGGCTACACCTTC.